A single sample gave rise to the 20 T cell receptor beta chains below, sequenced in a study of blood T cell repertoires in COVID-19. Only in-frame clones appear in the TCRdb table, and some are missing; sequencing was by immunoSEQ multiplex PCR. This table has 440,000 or so clones, about 88% appearing once. Sequenced material: peripheral blood. The receptors come from a woman aged 40 to 49 with COVID-19, enrolled during active disease.

V gene TRBV12-5 combines with J gene TRBJ2-1, with 8 nucleotides matching TRBD2. This CDR3 contains 15 residues. The V and J ends lost 3 bases and 8 bases, in that order; junction bases with no gene match: 9. Germline CDR1 and CDR2: LGHNT and FRNRAP. CDR3 protein: CASGFQSAGEDEQFF. CDR3 nucleotide sequence: TGTGCTAGTGGTTTCCAATCAGCGGGAGAGGATGAGCAGTTCTTC.

This chain joins TRBV6-2 or TRBV6-3 and TRBJ1-3; D unclear. This CDR3 has 12 amino acids. In germline, CDR1 is MNHEY, CDR2 SVGEGT. Trimming shortened V by 2 bases and J by 4 bases, and 3 bases separated the two germline ends. CDR3 nucleotide sequence: TGTGCCAGCAGTTACGTAGGAAACACCATATATTTT. Protein: CASSYVGNTIYF.

The gene calls are TRBV7-8 and TRBJ1-2, with 7 nucleotides matching TRBD1. J was trimmed by 6 bases and V by 2 bases; bases with no gene match: 12. Germline-derived CDR1 and CDR2 are SGHVS and FQNEAQ. The CDR3 is 16 residues long. The CDR3 DNA reads as TGTGCCAGCAGCTTAAAGCCGACAGGGACCGGGGATGGCTACACCTTC. It specifies CASSLKPTGTGDGYTF.

This sequence joins TRBV11-1 and TRBJ2-1, with D hard to call. CDR3 length: 14 residues. CDR1 and CDR2 from the germline V gene are SGHAT and FQDESV (reference sequence). V lost 0 bases, J lost 5 bases, and 8 bases lay in between. The CDR3 region has the DNA TGTGCCAGCAGCTTAGCGTCAGGTGACAATGAGCAGTTCTTC. Protein: CASSLASGDNEQFF.

This chain joins TRBV5-5 and TRBJ2-1; tentatively, D is TRBD1 (6 bases). V lost 0 bases to trimming and J lost 0 bases, with 13 bases between them. Germline CDR1 SGHKS, CDR2 YYEKEE (reference sequence). The CDR3 contains 17 residues. This CDR3 is CASSLGVRGSSYNEQFF. The CDR3 nucleotides are TGTGCCAGCAGCTTGGGGGTTAGGGGGAGCTCCTACAATGAGCAGTTCTTC. Filled out from reference TRBV5-5 and TRBJ2-1, the complete variable domain reads DAGVTQSPTHLIKTRGQQVTLRCSPISGHKSVSWYQQVLGQGPQFIFQYYEKEERGRGNFPDRFSARQFPNYSSELNVNALLLGDSALYLCASSLGVRGSSYNEQFFGPGTRLTVL.

In nucleotides, the CDR3 is TGTGCCAGCAGCTCCATCGGCGGGGGCCCCACAGATACGCAGTATTTT. Its protein is CASSSIGGGPTDTQYF. The J gene is TRBJ2-3, the V gene TRBV5-8; possibly TRBD2 for D (7 bases). This CDR3 is built from 16 residues. Germline V gene data show CDR1 as SGHTS and CDR2 as YDEGEE. V shed 3 bases and J shed 2 bases, with 16 bases lying between them.

This clone was counted between two and nine times. The chain has TRBV19 and TRBJ2-7, with 9 bases lining up with TRBD2. Unmatched junction bases numbered 5, after V lost 4 bases and J lost 1 base. The CDR3 has 15 amino acids. The germline V gene has CDR1 LNHDA and CDR2 SQIVND (reference sequence). The CDR3 here is CASSSGRAWSYEQYF. CDR3 in DNA: TGTGCCAGTAGTAGCGGGAGGGCCTGGTCCTACGAGCAGTACTTC.

CDR3 sequence: CASRETGINEKLFF. The DNA of the CDR3 is TGTGCCAGCAGGGAGACAGGTATTAATGAAAAACTGTTTTTT. The genes are TRBV28 and TRBJ1-4; tentative D call: TRBD1 (6 bases). The V and J ends lost 6 bases and 4 bases respectively, with 12 bases between them. This CDR3 is built from 14 residues. Germline-derived CDR1 and CDR2 are MDHEN and SYDVKM.

The chain joins TRBV4-1 to TRBJ2-3; D remains ambiguous. Looked up from germline, CDR1 is MGHRA and CDR2 is YSYEKL. V gave up 4 bases and J gave up 3 bases, with 17 bases separating them. The CDR3 runs 16 residues. Written as DNA, the CDR3 is TGCGCCAGCAGCCCCCTGGGCCGGTCAGTTACAGATACGCAGTATTTT. It specifies CASSPLGRSVTDTQYF.

The chain joins TRBV7-9 to TRBJ1-2; D call uncertain. Germline assignment: CDR1 SEHNR and CDR2 FQNEAQ (reference sequence). V shed 8 bases and J shed 5 bases, with 15 bases lying between them. The CDR3 totals 13 residues. The CDR3 DNA is TGTGCCAGCGGCCCGTTGCGGTGGTATGGCTACACCTTC. Residues: CASGPLRWYGYTF.

The chain combines TRBV5-1 with TRBJ1-2; D is perhaps TRBD1 (5 bases). This CDR3 is built from 14 residues. The ends were cut back, 1 base at V and 6 bases at J, with 13 bases in the middle. Germline V gene sequence: CDR1 SGHRS, CDR2 YFSETQ. The CDR3 loop reads CASSLRQARDGYTF. DNA of the CDR3: TGCGCCAGCAGCTTGAGGCAGGCCAGGGATGGCTACACCTTC.

This clone was observed a handful of times. The CDR3 sequence: CASIEEGRTEAFF. DNA for the CDR3: TGTGCCAGCATCGAGGAGGGGAGGACTGAAGCTTTCTTT. V is TRBV12-3 or TRBV12-4 and J is TRBJ1-1; D perhaps matches TRBD1 (5 bases). V was pared by 7 bases and J by 5 bases, with 14 bases between. The CDR3 runs 13 residues.

Comments on this clone: Different DNA sequences within this sample yield the same CDR3. The rearrangement links TRBV3-1 (or the pseudogene TRBV3-2) to TRBJ1-1; D is ambiguous. Trimming cost V 1 base and J 3 bases, with 9 bases left between them. CDR3 size: 14 residues. CDR1 is LGHDT, CDR2 YNNKEL, per germline (reference sequence). The CDR3: CASSQVGGDTEAFF. The CDR3 DNA is TGTGCCAGCAGCCAAGTAGGCGGGGACACTGAAGCTTTCTTT.

The gene calls are TRBV11-2 and TRBJ2-5, with no clear D. The CDR3 is 13 amino acids. The germline V gene encodes CDR1 SGHAT and CDR2 FQNNGV. Between the trimmed V and J ends, which lost 3 bases and 5 bases, there was a span of 10 bases. CDR3 coding DNA: TGTGCCAGCAGCTTTACGGGTAGGGAGACCCAGTACTTC. As protein: CASSFTGRETQYF.

This chain connects TRBV7-9 to TRBJ1-1; D call uncertain. CDR3 length: 14 amino acids. In germline, CDR1 is SEHNR, CDR2 FQNEAQ (reference sequence). V shed 5 bases and J shed 6 bases, with 16 bases lying between them. The CDR3 sequence is CASSGSFVSAEAFF. DNA of the CDR3: TGTGCCAGCAGCGGGAGTTTTGTGAGCGCTGAAGCTTTCTTT.

V gene TRBV6-5 combines with J gene TRBJ2-7; the match to TRBD1 covers 7 bases. CDR3 length: 14 residues. Germline CDR1 MNHEY, CDR2 SVGAGI. The V segment lost 2 bases and the J segment 1 base; nucleotides outside the gene matches: 2. CDR3 loop: CASSYGQVSYEQYF. The CDR3 coding sequence is TGTGCCAGCAGTTACGGACAGGTGTCCTACGAGCAGTACTTC.

This sequence joins TRBV5-8 and TRBJ1-3; D perhaps matches TRBD1 (6 bases). This CDR3 has 16 amino acids. Germline CDR1 and CDR2: SGHTS and YDEGEE. Deletions cut 2 bases from V and 0 bases from J, with 12 bases between. Written as DNA, the CDR3 is TGTGCCAGCAGCTTACTCACAGGGCGCTCTGGAAACACCATATATTTT. It codes for CASSLLTGRSGNTIYF.

With respect to this clone: Because the CDR3 is missing its conserved closing phenylalanine or tryptophan, this is likely a read error. No DNA is shown, since the ends of the CDR3 on it are uncertain; the CDR3 is the one TCRdb lists. The CDR3 reads CASSIPGTVLSI. The rearrangement links TRBV28 to TRBJ1-3; TRBD1 is taken as the D call from the table, unchecked against the DNA. From its first to its last residue, the CDR3 has 12 amino acids. Germline CDR1 is MDHEN and CDR2 is SYDVKM.

The chain combines TRBV28 with TRBJ2-1; possibly TRBD2 for D (6 bases). CDR3 length: 11 amino acids. Per the germline V gene, CDR1 is MDHEN and CDR2 is SYDVKM. Trimming cost V 5 bases and J 7 bases, with 6 bases left between them. Here the CDR3 DNA reads TGTGCCAGCAGTCGGGGGAATGAGCAGTTCTTC. Its translation is CASSRGNEQFF.

The chain links TRBV28 to TRBJ2-7; D may be TRBD2 (7 bases). The length of the CDR3 is 17 residues. Per germline, CDR1 MDHEN and CDR2 SYDVKM. Trimming removed 2 bases at V and 1 base at J, with 18 bases between. For the CDR3, the DNA is TGTGCCAGCAGTTTAGCGGGGGCCCCACGAGCGTCCTACGAGCAGTACTTC. Translating gives CASSLAGAPRASYEQYF. Based on the CDR3 plus reference TRBV28 and TRBJ2-7, the full variable domain is DVKVTQSSRYLVKRTGEKVFLECVQDMDHENMFWYRQDPGLGLRLIYFSYDVKMKEKGDIPEGYSVSREKKERFSLILESASTNQTSMYLCASSLAGAPRASYEQYFGPGTRLTVT.